A selection of T cell receptor beta chains follows, all from one sample in a study of cytomegalovirus exposure and HLA in healthy donors. The protocol was immunoSEQ multiplex PCR, while the TCRdb copy is restricted to in-frame clones and leaves out a portion. The sample contains around 82,000 clones, over 70% of which appear only once. The sequenced material came from PBMCs. These TCRs come from a male donor in good health and CMV-seropositive. Both conserved end residues are part of each CDR3. A D gene is named only where the DNA matches it firmly. The listing skips clone size in some rows; elsewhere it reads once, few, many or a size class.

13 | TRBJ2-7 | once | TRBV27 | TRBD1 | CASSPDRDHEQYF | TGTGCCAGCAGTCCTGACAGGGACCACGAGCAGTACTTC
12 | TRBJ2-7 | NA | TRBV7-2 | TRBD2 | CASGGRGGEQYF | TGTGCCAGCGGGGGTCGGGGGGGGGAGCAGTACTTC
15 | TRBJ2-7 | NA | TRBV11-2 | TRBD1 | CASSEMSGGPYEQYF | TGTGCCAGCAGCGAAATGTCAGGGGGCCCCTACGAGCAGTACTTC
15 | TRBJ1-4 | NA | TRBV7-3 | TRBD1 | CASSTVDRDCEKLFF | TGTGCCAGCAGCACTGTTGACAGGGACTGTGAAAAACTGTTTTTT
16 | TRBJ2-7 | NA | TRBV7-9 | TRBD1 | CASSFLVGTGGYEQYF | TGTGCCAGCAGCTTTCTGGTCGGGACAGGGGGCTACGAGCAGTACTTC
12 | TRBJ1-2 | NA | TRBV29-1 | NA | CSVEGGSYGYTF | TGCAGCGTTGAAGGGGGCAGCTATGGCTACACCTTC
14 | TRBJ1-6 | once | TRBV27 | TRBD1 | CASRRDSYNSPLHF | TGTGCCAGCAGACGGGACAGTTATAATTCACCCCTCCACTTT
17 | TRBJ2-7 | NA | TRBV21-1 | NA | CASSKESLTVNPYEQYF | TGTGCCAGCAGCAAAGAATCGCTCACTGTCAATCCCTACGAGCAGTACTTC
16 | TRBJ2-7 | NA | TRBV5-1 | TRBD2 | CASSPRASGSGGEQYF | TGCGCCAGCAGCCCCCGGGCTAGCGGGAGCGGTGGCGAGCAGTACTTC
14 | TRBJ2-3 | NA | TRBV2 | NA | CASRIGGLPDTQYF | TGTGCCAGCAGGATTGGCGGCCTACCGGATACGCAGTATTTT
16 | TRBJ2-6 | NA | TRBV11-2 | TRBD1 | CASSPLQGKGANVLTF | TGTGCCAGCAGCCCCTTACAGGGGAAAGGGGCCAACGTCCTGACTTTC
17 | TRBJ2-3 | NA | TRBV19 | TRBD2 | CASSVGTSGGATDTQYF | TGTGCCAGTAGTGTCGGGACTAGCGGGGGGGCGACAGATACGCAGTATTTT
14 | TRBJ2-1 | NA | TRBV29-1 | NA | CSVGVRSPPNEQFF | TGTTCTGTCGGGGTGAGAAGCCCCCCAAATGAGCAGTTCTTC
9 | TRBJ1-2 | NA | TRBV7-9 | NA | CASSPSYTF | TGTGCCAGCAGCCCCTCCTACACCTTC
16 | TRBJ2-1 | few | TRBV4-1 | TRBD2 | CASSPRTSGAGNEQFF | TGCGCCAGCAGCCCCAGGACTAGCGGGGCGGGGAATGAGCAGTTCTTC
17 | TRBJ1-1 | few | TRBV27 | NA | CASSLKGSGRLNTEAFF | TGTGCCAGCAGTTTAAAGGGTTCGGGGAGGTTGAACACTGAAGCTTTCTTT
14 | TRBJ1-4 | NA | TRBV7-6 | TRBD1 | CASSVDRGREKLFF | TGTGCCAGCAGCGTGGACAGGGGGCGCGAAAAACTGTTTTTT
15 | TRBJ1-3 | few | TRBV7-2 | NA | CASSLFAVSGNTIYF | TGTGCCAGCAGCTTATTTGCGGTCTCTGGAAACACCATATATTTT
14 | TRBJ2-7 | NA | TRBV5-1 | NA | CASSPNPYLYEQYF | TGCGCCAGCAGCCCTAACCCCTACCTCTACGAGCAGTACTTC
14 | TRBJ2-7 | NA | TRBV30 | TRBD2 | CAWSVGSGGYEQYF | TGTGCCTGGAGTGTCGGTAGCGGGGGATACGAGCAGTACTTC
16 | TRBJ2-2 | NA | TRBV6-4 | NA | CASSDEETANTGELFF | TGTGCCAGCAGTGATGAGGAAACCGCGAACACCGGGGAGCTGTTTTTT
15 | TRBJ1-2 | NA | TRBV2 | NA | CASSKQGLTNYGYTF | TGTGCCAGCAGTAAACAGGGCCTGACTAACTATGGCTACACCTTC
15 | TRBJ2-7 | NA | TRBV10-2 | NA | CASSREDILSYEQYF | TGCGCCAGCAGCCGAGAGGACATTCTTTCCTACGAGCAGTACTTC
14 | TRBJ2-7 | NA | TRBV27 | TRBD2 | CASSFSGSSYEQYF | TGTGCCAGCAGTTTCAGCGGGAGCTCCTACGAGCAGTACTTC
16 | TRBJ2-7 | once | TRBV18 | TRBD2 | CASSPPSGSPLYEQYF | TGTGCCAGCTCACCACCGAGCGGGAGCCCACTCTACGAGCAGTACTTC
13 | TRBJ2-5 | NA | TRBV6-5 | NA | CASSYSTGETQYF | TGTGCCAGCAGTTATTCCACCGGTGAGACCCAGTACTTC
14 | TRBJ1-6 | many | TRBV4-3 | NA | CASSQVVLNSPLHF | TGCGCCAGCAGCCAAGTAGTCCTTAATTCACCCCTCCACTTT
16 | TRBJ2-1 | NA | TRBV19 | NA | CASSIGGRASYNEQFF | TGTGCCAGTAGTATAGGCGGGCGTGCCTCCTACAATGAGCAGTTCTTC
14 | TRBJ1-4 | NA | TRBV4-2 | NA | CASSHLSGGEKLFF | TGTGCCAGCAGCCATCTTTCAGGTGGGGAAAAACTGTTTTTT
16 | TRBJ2-7 | NA | TRBV27 | TRBD2 | CASSLSGTSGYYEQYF | TGTGCCAGCAGTTTGTCCGGGACTAGCGGTTATTACGAGCAGTACTTC
13 | TRBJ2-7 | NA | TRBV4-1 | NA | CASSLGGGGEQYF | TGCGCCAGCAGCCTGGGGGGCGGGGGCGAGCAGTACTTC
13 | TRBJ1-5 | NA | TRBV19 | TRBD1 | CASRTGVNQPQHF | TGTGCCAGTAGAACAGGGGTTAATCAGCCCCAGCATTTT
14 | TRBJ2-3 | NA | TRBV7-3 | TRBD1 | CASSLDRGRDTQYF | TGTGCCAGCAGCTTGGACAGGGGACGAGATACGCAGTATTTT
15 | TRBJ2-7 | NA | TRBV27 | TRBD2 | CASSLSTSGSYEQYF | TGTGCCAGCAGTTTATCGACTAGCGGTTCCTACGAGCAGTACTTC
11 | TRBJ1-3 | NA | TRBV2 | NA | CASSAADTIYF | TGTGCCAGCAGCGCCGCGGACACCATATATTTT
15 | TRBJ1-5 | once | TRBV7-3 | NA | CASSLTSGFNQPQHF | TGTGCCAGCAGCTTAACGAGCGGGTTTAATCAGCCCCAGCATTTT
11 | TRBJ2-7 | NA | TRBV20-1 | NA | CSANGVYEQYF | TGCAGTGCGAACGGGGTCTACGAGCAGTACTTC
13 | TRBJ2-7 | NA | TRBV16 | NA | CASSEDGFYEQYF | TGTGCCAGCAGCGAAGACGGGTTCTACGAGCAGTACTTC
19 | TRBJ2-1 | NA | TRBV4-2 | TRBD2 | CASSQEYRLAGGGYNEQFF | TGTGCCAGCAGCCAAGAATACCGGCTAGCGGGGGGGGGCTACAATGAGCAGTTCTTC
15 | TRBJ1-4 | NA | TRBV30 | NA | CAWTLEQSINEKLFF | TGTGCCTGGACGTTGGAACAGTCGATTAATGAAAAACTGTTTTTT
13 | TRBJ2-3 | NA | TRBV4-2 | NA | CASSQDLADTQYF | TGTGCCAGCAGCCAAGATCTAGCAGATACGCAGTATTTT